This TCR beta chain was sequenced in a study of blood T cell repertoires in COVID-19. Across the study: Collection of acute and convalescent COVID-19 samples took place in the United States, Italy and Spain.

CDR3 length: 15 amino acids. With 2 bases clipped from V and 7 bases from J, the junction kept 6 bases outside the gene matches. Germline V gene lookup returns CDR1 MDHEN and CDR2 SYDVKM. Profiled with immunoSEQ multiplex PCR; TCRdb holds only in-frame clones, not every one. The table has 250,000 or so clones, more than 80% seen once. Material for sequencing was peripheral blood. The clonotype was recovered from a woman in her 30s with active or convalescent COVID-19. V gene TRBV28 combines with J gene TRBJ1-2, with TRBD1 identical over 11 bases. DNA for the CDR3: TGTGCCAGCAGTTTAAAGGGACAGGGGGATCGTGGCTACACCTTC. Protein sequence: CASSLKGQGDRGYTF.